The clone carrying this TCR beta chain was recorded a few times. Its antigen remains unidentified. TCRdb fed the RT-PCR reads into MiXCR, producing one record per CDR3 protein. The table includes roughly 570,000 distinct CDR3 sequences, approximately 12% detected once. Trimming shortened V by 5 bases and J by 5 bases, and 18 bases separated the two germline ends. Looked up from germline, CDR1 is DFQATT and CDR2 is SNEGSKA (reference sequence). The CDR3 spans 14 residues. The data were taken from a study of response to subunit inactivated influenza vaccine. Study results and limitations: Authors suggested few new T cells are recruited by each seasonal influenza vaccination.

The rearrangement uses TRBV20-1 and TRBJ2-5, with D possibly matching TRBD2 (5 bases). Sequenced here: PBMCs from blood, sampled about 40 days after vaccination. The clonotype originates from a man aged 45-60 years who received an inactivated influenza vaccine. Here the CDR3 DNA reads TGCAGTGCTCGCGGGCCAGCTGGGGTGGAGACCCAGTACTTC. Amino acid sequence: CSARGPAGVETQYF.